The 30 T cell receptor beta chains listed next were all sequenced from one sample in a study of CD8+ T cells in alopecia areata. Extracted from the samples, RNA was reverse transcribed into cDNA to serve as the sequencing template. TCRdb keeps only in-frame clones here, not all; method: immunoSEQ multiplex PCR. The sample lists under 250,000 clones, about 61% occurring once. Sequencing used CD8+ T cells sorted from blood. The source of these receptors is a human donor in good health.

The genes are TRBV15 and TRBJ2-3; TRBD2 agrees at 8 bases. The V segment lost 5 bases and the J segment 9 bases; nucleotides outside the gene matches: 10. Looked up from germline, CDR1 is LNHNV and CDR2 is YYDKDF (reference sequence). CDR3 length: 14 amino acids. DNA of the CDR3: TGTGCCACCAGCGGGACTTGGACTAGCCACACGCAGTATTTT. Its protein product is CATSGTWTSHTQYF. The full variable domain, with the rest looked up from reference TRBV15 and TRBJ2-3, is DAMVIQNPRYQVTQFGKPVTLSCSQTLNHNVMYWYQQKSSQAPKLLFHYYDKDFNNEADTPDNFQSRRPNTSFCFLDIRSPGLGDTAMYLCATSGTWTSHTQYFGPGTRLTVL.

The chain joins TRBV7-9 to TRBJ2-1, with D perhaps TRBD1 (5 bases). V was shortened by 5 bases and J by 5 bases, with 16 bases between the two germline ends. CDR3 length: 15 residues. CDR1 SEHNR and CDR2 FQNEAQ come from the germline V gene (reference sequence). The CDR3 nucleotides read TGTGCCAGCAGCCCCCTGATAGGGGCACACAATGAGCAGTTCTTC. It specifies CASSPLIGAHNEQFF.

The table lists this clone with a few counts. This chain links TRBV9 with TRBJ2-1, with TRBD2 matching over 12 bases. With 3 bases clipped from V and 2 bases from J, the junction kept 0 bases outside the gene matches. Per the germline V gene, CDR1 is SGDLS and CDR2 is YYNGEE. The CDR3 has 15 residues. The CDR3 loop reads CASSGLAGAYNEQFF. Here the CDR3 DNA reads TGTGCCAGCAGCGGACTAGCGGGGGCCTACAATGAGCAGTTCTTC. The full variable domain, in which reference TRBV9 and TRBJ2-1 provide the parts outside the CDR3, is DSGVTQTPKHLITATGQRVTLRCSPRSGDLSVYWYQQSLDQGLQFLIQYYNGEERAKGNILERFSAQQFPDLHSELNLSSLELGDSALYFCASSGLAGAYNEQFFGPGTRLTVL.

This clone came up a few times. The chain uses TRBV29-1 and TRBJ2-2; the D gene could be TRBD1 or TRBD2 (5 bases each). V was shortened by 5 bases and J by 2 bases, with 15 bases between the two germline ends. Germline CDR1 and CDR2: SQVTM and ANQGSEA. This CDR3 is built from 15 residues. DNA of the CDR3: TGCAGCGTTCCTGCTTGGGACCGAAACACCGGGGAGCTGTTTTTT. Translated: CSVPAWDRNTGELFF.

The chain joins TRBV4-1 to TRBJ2-3; 11 nucleotides match TRBD2. Germline V gene sequence: CDR1 MGHRA, CDR2 YSYEKL. With 3 bases clipped from V and 2 bases from J, the junction kept 4 bases outside the gene matches. The CDR3 runs to 16 residues. CDR3 amino acids: CASSHGTSGNTDTQYF. The DNA for the CDR3 is TGCGCCAGCAGCCACGGGACTAGCGGAAACACAGATACGCAGTATTTT.

This clone has only a few counts. V is TRBV19 and J is TRBJ1-5; D remains ambiguous. This CDR3 has 15 residues. V was clipped by 3 bases and J by 1 base, with 10 bases between them. Germline-derived CDR1 and CDR2 are LNHDA and SQIVND (reference sequence). DNA for the CDR3: TGTGCCAGTAGTATGTGGCAGAGCAGCAATCAGCCCCAGCATTTT. This codes for CASSMWQSSNQPQHF.

This clone was found a few times. The chain combines TRBV15 with TRBJ1-4, with D possibly matching TRBD1 (6 bases). CDR3 length: 13 amino acids. V gave up 2 bases and J gave up 7 bases, with 8 bases separating them. Germline V gene data show CDR1 as LNHNV and CDR2 as YYDKDF (reference sequence). CDR3 protein: CATSRSTGEKLFF. DNA of the CDR3: TGTGCCACCAGCAGATCGACAGGTGAAAAACTGTTTTTT.

The chain uses TRBV5-1 and TRBJ2-1; tentative D call: TRBD1 (6 bases). This CDR3 comprises 13 residues. In germline, CDR1 is SGHRS, CDR2 YFSETQ. The germline V and J ends were trimmed by 3 bases and 8 bases, with 12 bases remaining between them. CDR3 loop: CASSSNHRDEQFF. The CDR3 coding sequence is TGCGCCAGCAGCTCTAACCACAGGGATGAGCAGTTCTTC.

This clone was counted once. V usage is TRBV29-1 and J usage is TRBJ1-1; unclear D gene. CDR3 length: 10 amino acids. V lost 6 bases and J lost 6, with 8 bases in between. Germline lookup yields CDR1 SQVTM and CDR2 ANQGSEA. The CDR3: CSVTAAEAFF. CDR3 nucleotides: TGCAGCGTGACTGCCGCTGAAGCTTTCTTT.

This rearrangement joins TRBV19 to TRBJ1-2; D ambiguous. The CDR3 contains 12 residues. V lost 3 bases and J 8 bases, leaving 10 bases between the germline ends. CDR1 is LNHDA, CDR2 SQIVND, per germline (reference sequence). The CDR3 DNA reads as TGTGCCAGTAGTATGGGTCGGAGCGGCTACACCTTC. Protein: CASSMGRSGYTF.

This chain connects TRBV15 to TRBJ2-7; D may be TRBD1 or TRBD2 (5 bases each). V lost 5 bases, J lost 4 bases, and 33 bases lay in between. The CDR3 has 20 residues. Germline assignment: CDR1 LNHNV and CDR2 YYDKDF (reference sequence). The CDR3 DNA sequence: TGTGCCACCAGCTCGGCGGGTCTGGGACGTCCTGGACATCCTGCTTACGAGCAGTACTTC. This translates into CATSSAGLGRPGHPAYEQYF.

This chain connects TRBV9 to TRBJ1-6, with TRBD1 as a possible D gene (6 bases). Trimming took 0 bases from V and 7 from J, leaving 11 bases between them. The CDR3 spans 15 residues. The V gene's germline CDR1 is SGDLS and CDR2 YYNGEE. The CDR3 DNA reads TGTGCCAGCAGCGTAGAAGGACAGCCGAATTCACCCCTCCACTTT. This codes for CASSVEGQPNSPLHF.

This clone was detected a few times. V is TRBV5-1 and J is TRBJ2-7; D is uncertain. The CDR3 has 16 amino acids. Trimming pared 0 bases from V and 5 bases from J, leaving 18 bases between. Germline CDR1 SGHRS, CDR2 YFSETQ. Here the CDR3 DNA reads TGCGCCAGCAGCTTGGCCCTCAACACTGCTTCTAACGAGCAGTACTTC. It specifies CASSLALNTASNEQYF.

For this clone: A clone one base away is much larger, so this may be a read error. The rearrangement links TRBV9 to TRBJ2-3; the match to TRBD1 covers 8 bases. This CDR3 has 14 amino acids. The trim removed 5 bases at V and 1 base at J, leaving 3 bases unmatched. Germline V CDR1 and CDR2: SGDLS, YYNGEE. The CDR3 loop reads CASSGTGGTDTQYF. As DNA, the CDR3 is TGTGCCAGCAGTGGGACAGGAGGCACAGATACGCAGTATTTT.

About this clone: This same CDR3 is encoded by further DNA sequences in the sample. The J gene is TRBJ1-2, the V gene TRBV6-5, with TRBD1 identical over 7 bases. After removal of 2 bases from V and 2 bases from J, the junction contained 2 bases not matched to a gene. There are 14 residues in the CDR3. Per germline, CDR1 MNHEY and CDR2 SVGAGI. CDR3: CASSYLGQNYGYTF. DNA of the CDR3: TGTGCCAGCAGTTACCTGGGACAGAACTATGGCTACACCTTC.

This clone was counted a few times. The chain joins TRBV7-9 to TRBJ1-4, with TRBD1 as a possible D gene (5 bases). The germline gives CDR1 SEHNR, CDR2 FQNEAQ (reference sequence). This CDR3 has 18 amino acids. V dropped 0 bases and J dropped 5 bases, with 19 bases sitting between them. The CDR3 coding sequence is TGTGCCAGCAGCTTAGCCCTGGGTGTCCCCGACAGCAATGAAAAACTGTTTTTT. Translation: CASSLALGVPDSNEKLFF.

V usage is TRBV15 and J usage is TRBJ2-3, with TRBD2 matching over 13 bases. Germline V gene lookup returns CDR1 LNHNV and CDR2 YYDKDF (reference sequence). This CDR3 contains 15 residues. V lost 6 bases to trimming and J lost 4 bases; unmatched junction nucleotides: 4. For the CDR3, the DNA is TGTGCCACCAGGGTGACTAGCGGGGGGCCAGATACGCAGTATTTT. Encoded protein: CATRVTSGGPDTQYF.

Here the CDR3 reads CASSPPQLGHGEQFF. In DNA, the CDR3 is TGTGCCAGCAGTCCCCCACAATTGGGCCATGGGGAGCAGTTCTTC. This rearrangement joins TRBV25-1 to TRBJ2-1; D ambiguous. Per the germline V gene, CDR1 is MGHDK and CDR2 is SYGVNS. The CDR3 sequence is 15 residues long. V lost 5 bases and J 10 bases, leaving 21 bases between the germline ends.

As DNA, the CDR3 is TGTGCCAGCAGACCAGGGACAGCGAATCAGCCCCAGCATTTT. It is translated as CASRPGTANQPQHF. This chain uses TRBV27 with TRBJ1-5, with 7 nucleotides matching TRBD1. The CDR3 is 14 residues long. Trimming cost V 6 bases and J 4 bases; bases outside gene matches: 6. From germline, CDR1 is MNHEY and CDR2 SMNVEV (reference sequence).

The V and J genes are TRBV30 and TRBJ1-2; a weak D match, TRBD1 (6 bases). The V gene lost 4 bases and the J gene lost 8 bases, with 17 bases spanning the gap. Germline V gene data show CDR1 as GTSNPN and CDR2 as SVGIG (reference sequence). CDR3 length: 13 residues. For the CDR3, the DNA is TGTGCCTGGAATACAGGGAACACCATGGGCTACACCTTC. Translation gives CAWNTGNTMGYTF.

This clone was detected only a few times. V usage is TRBV5-1 and J usage is TRBJ1-1, with D uncertain. This CDR3 region has 16 residues. Trimming took 1 base from V and 6 from J, leaving 19 bases between them. Looked up from germline, CDR1 is SGHRS and CDR2 is YFSETQ. The CDR3 DNA reads TGCGCCAGCAGCTTGCAGGACGGTGAAGGTCCACCTGAAGCTTTCTTT. It yields the protein CASSLQDGEGPPEAFF.

The gene calls are TRBV29-1 and TRBJ1-2; D remains ambiguous. Trimming cost V 7 bases and J 9 bases, with 12 bases left between them. Germline loops: CDR1 SQVTM, CDR2 ANQGSEA. This CDR3 is 10 amino acids long. The CDR3: CSAKDFSYTF. In nucleotides, the CDR3 is TGCAGCGCGAAGGACTTCAGCTACACCTTC.

The V gene is TRBV28, the J gene TRBJ1-6; no definite D call. Looked up from germline, CDR1 is MDHEN and CDR2 is SYDVKM. The CDR3 loop spans 13 amino acids. Trimming took 4 bases from V and 12 from J, leaving 13 bases between them. CDR3 in DNA: TGTGCCAGCAGTTCCGGACCGCGTCGACCCCTCCACTTT. Translation: CASSSGPRRPLHF. Supplemented by reference TRBV28 and TRBJ1-6, the full variable domain reads DVKVTQSSRYLVKRTGEKVFLECVQDMDHENMFWYRQDPGLGLRLIYFSYDVKMKEKGDIPEGYSVSREKKERFSLILESASTNQTSMYLCASSSGPRRPLHFGNGTRLTVT.

J is TRBJ2-7 and V is TRBV6-6; 8 bases line up with TRBD1. Germline CDR1 and CDR2: MNHNY and SVGAGI (reference sequence). The ends lost 6 bases at V and 0 bases at J; junction bases unmatched: 7. The CDR3 has 15 amino acids. For the CDR3, the DNA is TGTGCCAGCAGACCCCGGGACAGGAACTCCTACGAGCAGTACTTC. Translation gives CASRPRDRNSYEQYF.

The chain has TRBV11-2 and TRBJ2-5; unclear D gene. The V and J ends lost 3 bases and 1 base respectively, with 6 bases between them. The length of the CDR3 is 13 residues. Per the germline V gene, CDR1 is SGHAT and CDR2 is FQNNGV. Here the CDR3 reads CASSFDTQETQYF. The CDR3 coding sequence is TGTGCCAGCAGCTTTGACACCCAAGAGACCCAGTACTTC.

The V gene is TRBV5-4, the J gene TRBJ2-5, with TRBD2 as a possible D gene (7 bases). V gave up 0 bases and J gave up 4 bases, with 13 bases separating them. Germline V gene sequence: CDR1 SGHNT, CDR2 YYREEE (reference sequence). The CDR3 extends over 15 amino acids. In DNA, the CDR3 is TGTGCCAGCAGCTTGGTGGGGGGGGCGGCAGAGACCCAGTACTTC. It codes for CASSLVGGAAETQYF.

The J gene is TRBJ1-2, the V gene TRBV5-1; D gene ambiguous. The V gene lost 5 bases and the J gene lost 1 base, with 15 bases spanning the gap. The CDR3 extends over 15 amino acids. Germline V gene lookup returns CDR1 SGHRS and CDR2 YFSETQ. The CDR3, as DNA: TGCGCCAGCAGGAATGAGGCAGACCTTAACTATGGCTACACCTTC. It is translated as CASRNEADLNYGYTF.

The chain combines TRBV2 with TRBJ2-5, with 7 bases that match TRBD2. The CDR3 consists of 18 residues. V dropped 1 base and J dropped 2; count of bases not matched to a gene: 13. Looked up from germline, CDR1 is SNHLY and CDR2 is FYNNEI. CDR3 loop: CASSEDRAERGAQETQYF. CDR3 in DNA: TGTGCCAGCAGTGAAGACCGCGCAGAGCGGGGTGCGCAAGAGACCCAGTACTTC.

The chain uses TRBV7-9 and TRBJ2-5; 8 bases fit TRBD1. The CDR3 loop spans 14 amino acids. Unmatched junction bases numbered 7, after V lost 5 bases and J lost 5 bases. Per germline, CDR1 SEHNR and CDR2 FQNEAQ (reference sequence). This chain's CDR3 is CASSPERTGETQYF. The DNA of the CDR3 is TGTGCCAGCAGCCCAGAGCGGACAGGGGAGACCCAGTACTTC.

This clone was counted a few times. CDR3 sequence: CASSVGWDGYTF. The CDR3 DNA sequence: TGTGCCAGCAGTGTAGGTTGGGATGGCTACACCTTC. The chain joins TRBV25-1 to TRBJ1-2; D unclear. The CDR3 has 12 residues. V lost 4 bases and J 6 bases, leaving 9 bases between the germline ends. Germline CDR1 is MGHDK and CDR2 is SYGVNS.